The T cell receptor beta chain under discussion was sequenced for a study of blood T cell repertoires in COVID-19. CDR3 length: 15 amino acids. CDR1 WSHSY and CDR2 SAAADI come from the germline V gene. Trimming removed 7 bases from V and 7 bases from J, with 20 bases in between. In the authors' workflow: Amplified reference gene primers provided the basis for estimating nucleated cell counts. Sequenced by immunoSEQ multiplex PCR; TCRdb stores in-frame clones only, minus some. V and J calls and clone size follow that table, whereas D and trimming were derived from the DNA. The sample has around 50,000 clones, 83% seen once.

The rearrangement joins TRBV10-2 to TRBJ2-1; D is possibly TRBD2 (5 bases). Sequencing was performed on peripheral blood. This TCR derives from a human donor in a cohort sampled during active COVID-19. CDR3 nucleotide sequence: TGCGCCAGCATCGAGCAAGCTATAAGGGAGAATGAGCAGTTCTTC. This gives the protein CASIEQAIRENEQFF.